This T cell receptor beta chain was recorded in a study of yellow fever vaccine responses in identical twins. Study-wide results and limits: Reports say the vaccine T cell response in twins looked partly convergent and partly personalized.

Points on this clonotype: Its specificity is not known.

TCRdb reprocessed the RT-PCR reads with MiXCR, giving one entry per CDR3 protein. The table records 6,000 or so distinct CDR3 sequences, about 77% of them present only once. Trimming removed 0 bases from V and 2 bases from J, with 19 bases in between. In germline, CDR1 is DFQATT, CDR2 SNEGSKA (reference sequence). The CDR3 runs to 17 residues. V is TRBV20-1 and J is TRBJ1-2; D gene unclear. The source of this sequence is a woman aged 18-35 years who received the yellow fever vaccine. The source material was T cells from blood (PBMCs), unsorted or a sorted subset (not recorded which), sampled before or after yellow fever vaccination (not recorded which). CDR3 sequence reads: CSARDPQFLPANYGYTF. The CDR3 bases are TGCAGTGCTAGAGATCCGCAGTTCCTCCCGGCCAACTATGGCTACACCTTC.